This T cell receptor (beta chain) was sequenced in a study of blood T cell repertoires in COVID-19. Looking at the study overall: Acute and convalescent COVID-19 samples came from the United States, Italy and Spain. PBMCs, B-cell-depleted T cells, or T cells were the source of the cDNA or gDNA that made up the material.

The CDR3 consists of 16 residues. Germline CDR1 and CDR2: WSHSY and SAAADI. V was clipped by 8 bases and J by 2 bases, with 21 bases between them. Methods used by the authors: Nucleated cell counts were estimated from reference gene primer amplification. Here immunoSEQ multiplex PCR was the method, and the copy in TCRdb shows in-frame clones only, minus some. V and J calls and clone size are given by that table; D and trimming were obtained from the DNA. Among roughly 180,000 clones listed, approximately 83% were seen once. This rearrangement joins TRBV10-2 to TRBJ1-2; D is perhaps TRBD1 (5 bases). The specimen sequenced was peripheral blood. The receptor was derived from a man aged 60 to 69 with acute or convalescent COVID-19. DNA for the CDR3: TGCGCCAGCTCGGACTTCTCGCGGGACCGAAACTATGGCTACACCTTC. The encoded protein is CASSDFSRDRNYGYTF.